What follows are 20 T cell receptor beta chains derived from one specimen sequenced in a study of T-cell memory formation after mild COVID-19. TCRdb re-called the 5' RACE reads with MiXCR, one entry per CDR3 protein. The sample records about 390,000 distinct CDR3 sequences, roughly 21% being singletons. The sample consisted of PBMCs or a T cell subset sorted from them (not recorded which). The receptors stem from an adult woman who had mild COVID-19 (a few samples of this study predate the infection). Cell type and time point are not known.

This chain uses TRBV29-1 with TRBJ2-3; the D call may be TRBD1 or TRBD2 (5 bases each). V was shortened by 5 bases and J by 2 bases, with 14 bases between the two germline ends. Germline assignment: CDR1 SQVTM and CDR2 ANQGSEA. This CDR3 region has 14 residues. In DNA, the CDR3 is TGCAGCGTTCCTCCTCGGGGCCACACAGATACGCAGTATTTT. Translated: CSVPPRGHTDTQYF.

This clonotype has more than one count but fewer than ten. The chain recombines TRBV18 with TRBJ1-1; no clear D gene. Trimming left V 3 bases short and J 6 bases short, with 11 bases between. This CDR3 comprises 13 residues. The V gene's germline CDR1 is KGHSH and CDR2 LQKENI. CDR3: CASSPTLSAEAFF. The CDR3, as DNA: TGTGCCAGCTCACCTACTTTATCTGCTGAAGCTTTCTTT.

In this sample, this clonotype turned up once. CDR3 sequence: CASSPTGPYTIYF. In DNA form, the CDR3 reads TGTGCCAGCAGCCCGACAGGGCCGTACACCATATATTTT. This chain uses TRBV3-1 with TRBJ1-3, with TRBD1 matching over 7 bases. The CDR3 extends over 13 amino acids. J gave up 8 bases and V 4 bases, and 5 bases lay outside the gene matches. Germline CDR1 and CDR2: LGHDT and YNNKEL (reference sequence).

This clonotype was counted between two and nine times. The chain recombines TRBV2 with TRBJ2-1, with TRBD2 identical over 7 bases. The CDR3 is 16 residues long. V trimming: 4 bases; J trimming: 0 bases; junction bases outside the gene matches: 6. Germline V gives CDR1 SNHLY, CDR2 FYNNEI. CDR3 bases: TGTGCCAGCAGTGCGCTAGCGGAGAGCTCCTACAATGAGCAGTTCTTC. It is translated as CASSALAESSYNEQFF.

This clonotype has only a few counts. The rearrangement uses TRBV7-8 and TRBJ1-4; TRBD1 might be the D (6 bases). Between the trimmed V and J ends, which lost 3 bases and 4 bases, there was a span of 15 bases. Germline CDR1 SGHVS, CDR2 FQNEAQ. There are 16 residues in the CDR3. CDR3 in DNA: TGTGCCAGCAGCTTGGGGGCCGGCAGCTATAATGAAAAACTGTTTTTT. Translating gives CASSLGAGSYNEKLFF.

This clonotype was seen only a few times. CDR3: CASRSIVGPEAFF. CDR3 DNA: TGTGCCAGCAGAAGCATTGTTGGGCCTGAAGCTTTCTTT. The gene calls are TRBV6-5 and TRBJ1-1; the D is unclear. Germline V gives CDR1 MNHEY, CDR2 SVGAGI. There are 13 residues in the CDR3. Trimming took off 6 bases at V and 6 bases at J, with 14 bases between the two ends.

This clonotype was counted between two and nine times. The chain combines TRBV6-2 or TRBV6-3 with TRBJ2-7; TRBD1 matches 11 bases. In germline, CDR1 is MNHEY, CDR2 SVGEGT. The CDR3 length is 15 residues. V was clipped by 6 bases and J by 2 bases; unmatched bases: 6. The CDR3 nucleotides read TGTGCCAGCAGGCCCGGGACAGGGGGAGCCTACGAGCAGTACTTC. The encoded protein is CASRPGTGGAYEQYF.

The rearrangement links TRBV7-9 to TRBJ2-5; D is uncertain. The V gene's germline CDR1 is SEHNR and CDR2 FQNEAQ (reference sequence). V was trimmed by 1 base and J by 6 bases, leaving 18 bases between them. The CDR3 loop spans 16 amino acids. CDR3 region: CASSLERRIESQTQYF. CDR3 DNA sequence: TGTGCCAGCAGCTTAGAACGGCGGATAGAGAGTCAGACCCAGTACTTC.

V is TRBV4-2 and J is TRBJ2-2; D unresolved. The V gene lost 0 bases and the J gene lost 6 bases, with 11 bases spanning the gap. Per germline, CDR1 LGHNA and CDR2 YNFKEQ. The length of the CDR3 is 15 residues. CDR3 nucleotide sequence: TGTGCCAGCAGCCAAGACTTTTCAGGACCCGGGGAGCTGTTTTTT. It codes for CASSQDFSGPGELFF.

CDR3 residues: CASSYSTSRSFF. The CDR3 DNA is TGTGCCAGCAGTTACTCGACTAGCCGCAGTTTCTTC. The J gene is TRBJ2-1, the V gene TRBV6-2 or TRBV6-3; 7 nucleotides line up with TRBD2. The CDR3 extends over 12 amino acids. The germline CDR1 and CDR2 sequences are MNHEY and SVGEGT. V lost 0 bases and J lost 16; bases outside the gene matches: 6.

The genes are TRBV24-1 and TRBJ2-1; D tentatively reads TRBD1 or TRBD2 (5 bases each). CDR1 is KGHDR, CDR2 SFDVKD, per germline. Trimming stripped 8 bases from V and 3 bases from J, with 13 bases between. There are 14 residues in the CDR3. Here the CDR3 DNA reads TGTGCCACCATTGGGGGTCCCAACTACAATGAGCAGTTCTTC. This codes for CATIGGPNYNEQFF.

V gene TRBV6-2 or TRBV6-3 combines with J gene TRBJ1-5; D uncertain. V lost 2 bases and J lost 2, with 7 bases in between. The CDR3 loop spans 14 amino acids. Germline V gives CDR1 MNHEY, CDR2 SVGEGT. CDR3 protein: CASSYTPGNQPQHF. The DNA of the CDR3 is TGTGCCAGCAGTTACACCCCGGGCAATCAGCCCCAGCATTTT.

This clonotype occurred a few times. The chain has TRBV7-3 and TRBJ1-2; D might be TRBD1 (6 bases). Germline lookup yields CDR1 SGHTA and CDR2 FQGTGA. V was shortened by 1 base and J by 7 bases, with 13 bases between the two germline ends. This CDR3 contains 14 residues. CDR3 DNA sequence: TGTGCCAGCAGCTTAAGCAGGGGAAGTAGTGGCTACACCTTC. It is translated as CASSLSRGSSGYTF.

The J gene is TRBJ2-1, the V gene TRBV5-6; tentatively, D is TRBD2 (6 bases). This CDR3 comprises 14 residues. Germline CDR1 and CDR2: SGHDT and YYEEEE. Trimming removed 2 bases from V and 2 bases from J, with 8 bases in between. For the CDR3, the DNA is TGTGCCAGCAGCTTTCCGGGAGCCTACAATGAGCAGTTCTTC. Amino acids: CASSFPGAYNEQFF.

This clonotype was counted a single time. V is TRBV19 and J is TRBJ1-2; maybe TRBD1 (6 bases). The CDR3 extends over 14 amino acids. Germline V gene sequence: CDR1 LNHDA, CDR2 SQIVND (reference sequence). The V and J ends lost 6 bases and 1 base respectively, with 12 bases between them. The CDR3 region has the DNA TGTGCCAGTAGGGAGATACAGGGTAACTATGGCTACACCTTC. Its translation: CASREIQGNYGYTF. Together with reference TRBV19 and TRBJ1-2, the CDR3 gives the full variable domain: DGGITQSPKYLFRKEGQNVTLSCEQNLNHDAMYWYRQDPGQGLRLIYYSQIVNDFQKGDIAEGYSVSREKKESFPLTVTSAQKNPTAFYLCASREIQGNYGYTFGSGTRLTVV.

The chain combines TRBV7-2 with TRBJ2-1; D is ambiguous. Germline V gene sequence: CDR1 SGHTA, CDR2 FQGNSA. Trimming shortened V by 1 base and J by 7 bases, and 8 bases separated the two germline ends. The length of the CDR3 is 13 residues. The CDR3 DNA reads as TGTGCCAGCAGCTTAGAAGTGAGGAATGAGCAGTTCTTC. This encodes CASSLEVRNEQFF.

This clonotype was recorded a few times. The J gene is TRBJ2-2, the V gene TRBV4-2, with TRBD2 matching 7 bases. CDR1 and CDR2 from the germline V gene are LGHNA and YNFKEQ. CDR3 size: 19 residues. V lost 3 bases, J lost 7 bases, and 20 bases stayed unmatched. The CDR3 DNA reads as TGTGCCAGCAGCCAGGGGCTAGCGGACCGAACGGTGGGCGTCGGGGAGCTGTTTTTT. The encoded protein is CASSQGLADRTVGVGELFF.

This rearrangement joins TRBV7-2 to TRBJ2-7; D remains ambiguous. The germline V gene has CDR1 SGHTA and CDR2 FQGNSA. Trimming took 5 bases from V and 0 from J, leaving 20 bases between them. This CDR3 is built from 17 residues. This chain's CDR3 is CASSAAYSRRSSYEQYF. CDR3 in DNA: TGTGCCAGCAGCGCCGCTTACTCTCGTCGGAGCTCCTACGAGCAGTACTTC.

The CDR3, as DNA: TGCGCCAGCAGCTTGGTCAGGGGGCTAGGATATGGCTACACCTTC. It yields the protein CASSLVRGLGYGYTF. The chain couples TRBV5-1 to TRBJ1-2, with 8 bases fitting TRBD1. J gave up 5 bases and V 0 bases, and 6 bases lay outside the gene matches. In germline, CDR1 is SGHRS, CDR2 YFSETQ. The CDR3 extends over 15 amino acids. Based on the CDR3 plus reference TRBV5-1 and TRBJ1-2, the full variable domain is KAGVTQTPRYLIKTRGQQVTLSCSPISGHRSVSWYQQTPGQGLQFLFEYFSETQRNKGNFPGRFSGRQFSNSRSEMNVSTLELGDSALYLCASSLVRGLGYGYTFGSGTRLTVV.

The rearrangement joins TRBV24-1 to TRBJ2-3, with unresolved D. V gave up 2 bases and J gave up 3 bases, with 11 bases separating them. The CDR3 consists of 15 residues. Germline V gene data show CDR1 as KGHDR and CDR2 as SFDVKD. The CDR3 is CATSDSRRRTDTQYF. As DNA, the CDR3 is TGTGCCACCAGTGATTCTCGTAGACGGACAGATACGCAGTATTTT.